This T cell receptor (beta chain) emerged from a study of blood T cell repertoires in COVID-19 (dated by TCRdb to about 2020). For the study in its entirety: Samples from collaborators originated in the United States, Italy and Spain and spanned both the acute and convalescent phases of COVID-19. The prospective study material was composed of cDNA or gDNA derived from T cells, B-cell-depleted T cells, or PBMCs. The dataset comprised deeply sampled blood TCRbeta repertoires from subjects exposed to, actively infected with, or recovered from COVID-19. The repertoires were released in a freely available public database intended as a resource for research on the immune response to SARS-CoV-2. The samples were drawn from the first 160 participants of the ongoing ImmuneRACE study and from roughly 1,300 subjects provided by 6 global collaborators. Sample metadata almost always included a de-identified subject ID, COVID-19 status, age in years and sex. Where available, HLA class I and class II types were taken from metadata supplied by the sample provider and were not determined by assay-based typing. Overall results and qualifications from the work: Clinical and demographic metadata were provided uncurated, with the amount varying by source and participant.

One collaborating source in Seattle enrolled patients during active infection and followed them longitudinally through the course of disease. Each collaborating institution followed its own protocols to collect whole blood in K2EDTA tubes. For TCRbeta analysis, collaborators shipped samples in one of three forms: frozen whole blood, isolated PBMCs, or DNA extracted from either of those sample types. The CDR3 has 14 amino acids, counting the end cysteine and phenylalanine. The sequence is cut down to CDR3 DNA, 42 bases in frame from base 1. The germline V gene gives CDR1 as MNHEY and CDR2 as SVGAGI. V loses 0 bases, J loses 1 base, and the germline ends lie 6 bases apart. TCRbeta CDR3 regions were amplified from genomic DNA using the immunoSEQ Assay, a bias-controlled multiplex PCR. The published analysis was carried out like this. The number of nucleated cells in each sample was estimated by amplification of reference gene primers within the assay. To quantify the absolute abundance of each unique TCRbeta CDR3 rearrangement, sequence reads were collapsed and filtered. Productive Simpson clonality was computed per sample as the square root of Simpson's diversity index over productive rearrangements. TCRdb took this table from immuneACCESS and kept in-frame rearrangements with V and J called. Such tables lack part of the clones; where checked against another copy, unresolved V genes explain under half of the gap, and the rest is unexplained. V, J and clone size are taken as reported in that table, and D and trimming were inferred from the DNA itself. This sample has roughly 25,000 clones in its table, and more than 80% of those were observed once. The ten largest clones represent 2% to 2.5% of the sample.

For this clone: Which antigen it targets is not known. It has no much larger one-base neighbor in the sample; base qualities were not kept. The sample holds other DNA sequences that translate to the same CDR3.

Here the chain combines TRBV6-5 and TRBJ1-1, with the D gene uncertain. The clonotype originates from a woman in her seventies with COVID-19, enrolled during active disease. The sequencing input was peripheral blood. CDR3 sequence: CASSYSPGNTEAFF. The nucleotide sequence reads TGTGCCAGCAGTTACTCTCCCGGGAACACTGAAGCTTTCTTT.